What follows are 27 T cell receptor beta chains derived from one specimen sequenced in a study of blood T cell repertoires in COVID-19. The assay was immunoSEQ multiplex PCR, and TCRdb's table has in-frame clones only and misses some. The sample has 140,000 to 150,000 clones; 65% to 85% are singletons. The sample comprised peripheral blood. The receptors here all came from a man under 40 with COVID-19, enrolled during active disease.

V is TRBV30 and J is TRBJ2-5, with 10 bases that match TRBD2. The J segment lost 2 bases and the V segment lost 0 bases, leaving 3 bases of the junction unmatched. Germline-derived CDR1 and CDR2 are GTSNPN and SVGIG (reference sequence). CDR3 length: 15 residues. The CDR3 is CAWSVGLAVQETQYF. DNA of the CDR3: TGTGCCTGGAGTGTAGGACTAGCGGTACAAGAGACCCAGTACTTC.

There are a few counts of this clone. The V gene is TRBV10-3, the J gene TRBJ1-1; 9 bases are shared with TRBD1. V was pared by 7 bases and J by 1 base, with 7 bases of the junction left unmatched. The CDR3 sequence is 15 residues long. Germline V gene lookup returns CDR1 ENHRY and CDR2 SYGVKD. For the CDR3, the DNA is TGTGCCATCAAAGAACCGGGACAGGGGAACACTGAAGCTTTCTTT. It translates to CAIKEPGQGNTEAFF.

The rearrangement links TRBV10-3 to TRBJ2-1, with TRBD1 as a possible D gene (6 bases). CDR3 size: 13 residues. Germline V gene data show CDR1 as ENHRY and CDR2 as SYGVKD. The V and J ends lost 8 bases and 6 bases respectively, with 14 bases between them. CDR3 sequence reads: CAIGLGTINEQFF. CDR3 DNA: TGTGCCATCGGACTCGGGACAATCAATGAGCAGTTCTTC.

The gene calls are TRBV20-1 and TRBJ1-2, with TRBD1 matching over 7 bases. The CDR3 runs to 10 residues. V was pared by 3 bases and J by 12 bases, with 4 bases of the junction left unmatched. Germline CDR1 is DFQATT and CDR2 is SNEGSKA (reference sequence). This CDR3 is CSARGQRDTF. The CDR3 DNA sequence: TGCAGTGCTAGGGGACAGAGGGACACCTTC.

J is TRBJ2-5 and V is TRBV28; 8 bases agree with TRBD1. Looked up from germline, CDR1 is MDHEN and CDR2 is SYDVKM. Trimming cost V 6 bases and J 5 bases; bases outside gene matches: 17. The CDR3 has 17 residues. The CDR3 region has the DNA TGTGCCAGCAGGACAACGATCGAGGACAGGGTTGGTGAGACCCAGTACTTC. Translation: CASRTTIEDRVGETQYF.

The chain carries TRBV12-5 and TRBJ2-2, with D possibly being TRBD2 (6 bases). Germline V gene sequence: CDR1 LGHNT, CDR2 FRNRAP. V gave up 1 base and J gave up 3 bases, with 18 bases separating them. This CDR3 is 18 amino acids long. CDR3 sequence: CASGLAPYGERDTGELFF. CDR3 DNA: TGTGCTAGTGGTTTGGCCCCTTATGGGGAGCGGGACACCGGGGAGCTGTTTTTT.

There are a few counts of this clone. The J gene is TRBJ2-1, the V gene TRBV7-8; tentatively, D is TRBD2 (7 bases). Germline V gives CDR1 SGHVS, CDR2 FQNEAQ. Between the trimmed V and J ends, which lost 4 bases and 8 bases, there was a span of 21 bases. The CDR3 sequence is 16 residues long. The CDR3 nucleotides are TGTGCCAGCAGCTACCGACAAAAGGGGGGGTTGGATGAGCAGTTCTTC. Its protein is CASSYRQKGGLDEQFF.

The chain recombines TRBV5-1 with TRBJ2-2; 7 nucleotides agree with TRBD2. Germline V CDR1 and CDR2: SGHRS, YFSETQ. The length of the CDR3 is 17 residues. V was clipped by 4 bases and J by 2 bases; unmatched bases: 11. CDR3 residues: CASSPQPGTTNTGELFF. The CDR3 DNA sequence: TGCGCCAGCAGCCCCCAGCCTGGGACTACAAACACCGGGGAGCTGTTTTTT.

The V call is TRBV28, the J call TRBJ2-1; TRBD2 matches 10 bases. V shed 5 bases, J shed 2 bases, and the junction held 12 bases outside the gene matches. This CDR3 has 18 amino acids. Per the germline V gene, CDR1 is MDHEN and CDR2 is SYDVKM. The CDR3 loop is CASSRAGGPSHTYNEQFF. In nucleotides, the CDR3 is TGTGCCAGCAGTCGAGCGGGAGGGCCCTCTCACACCTACAATGAGCAGTTCTTC.

V is TRBV9 and J is TRBJ1-2, with D unresolved. Germline-derived CDR1 and CDR2 are SGDLS and YYNGEE. Trimming took off 3 bases at V and 4 bases at J, with 7 bases between the two ends. CDR3 length: 12 amino acids. CDR3 sequence reads: CASSANSYGYTF. CDR3 coding DNA: TGTGCCAGCAGCGCAAACAGCTATGGCTACACCTTC.

The chain uses TRBV2 and TRBJ1-2; D may be TRBD1 (6 bases). The CDR3 covers 14 residues. Germline V CDR1 and CDR2: SNHLY, FYNNEI. The ends were cut back, 11 bases at V and 0 bases at J, with 16 bases in the middle. The CDR3 sequence: CAGIGDIANYGYTF. The CDR3 coding sequence is TGTGCCGGCATAGGGGACATAGCTAACTATGGCTACACCTTC. The entire variable domain, with the rest obtained from reference TRBV2 and TRBJ1-2, is as follows: EPEVTQTPSHQVTQMGQEVILRCVPISNHLYFYWYRQILGQKVEFLVSFYNNEISEKSEIFDDQFSVERPDGSNFTLKIRSTKLEDSAMYFCAGIGDIANYGYTFGSGTRLTVV.

This chain uses TRBV19 with TRBJ2-7; the D gene is possibly TRBD1 (6 bases). V lost 5 bases and J 5 bases, leaving 10 bases between the germline ends. Germline values: CDR1 LNHDA, CDR2 SQIVND (reference sequence). This CDR3 spans 12 amino acids. CDR3: CASSPRQDEQYF. The CDR3 coding sequence is TGTGCCAGTAGTCCACGACAGGACGAGCAGTACTTC.

The chain couples TRBV9 to TRBJ2-1; D gene unclear. The CDR3 spans 12 residues. The germline V gene has CDR1 SGDLS and CDR2 YYNGEE. The V gene lost 0 bases and the J gene lost 7 bases, with 5 bases spanning the gap. CDR3 sequence: CASSVDQNEQFF. In DNA form, the CDR3 reads TGTGCCAGCAGCGTAGACCAGAATGAGCAGTTCTTC.

This clone occurred once. The chain joins TRBV6-5 to TRBJ1-2; TRBD1 matches 7 bases. CDR1 and CDR2 (germline): MNHEY, SVGAGI. The V and J ends lost 6 bases and 4 bases, in that order; junction bases with no gene match: 5. This CDR3 region has 13 residues. CDR3 nucleotide sequence: TGTGCCAGCAGCTACGGGACAGTCTATGGCTACACCTTC. It specifies CASSYGTVYGYTF.

The chain joins TRBV18 to TRBJ1-1; 8 nucleotides align to TRBD1. This CDR3 region has 18 residues. The V gene end was trimmed by 0 bases and the J gene end by 6 bases; junction bases not matched to a gene: 15. Per germline, CDR1 KGHSH and CDR2 LQKENI. The CDR3 protein is CASSPPGLVGTGIAEAFF. Here the CDR3 DNA reads TGTGCCAGCTCACCACCAGGTTTAGTCGGGACAGGAATTGCTGAAGCTTTCTTT.

There are a few counts of this clone. The rearrangement uses TRBV19 and TRBJ2-7, with D perhaps TRBD1 (6 bases). V dropped 9 bases and J dropped 1 base, with 16 bases sitting between them. This CDR3 region has 14 residues. Germline CDR1 LNHDA, CDR2 SQIVND (reference sequence). CDR3 in amino acids: CARAPGVTSYEQYF. The CDR3 coding sequence is TGTGCCAGAGCCCCAGGGGTTACTTCCTACGAGCAGTACTTC.

The gene calls are TRBV10-3 and TRBJ2-3, with TRBD1 identical over 7 bases. Germline trimming cut 6 bases from V and 0 bases from J; bases unmatched to any gene: 6. Germline V gene data show CDR1 as ENHRY and CDR2 as SYGVKD. The CDR3 has 15 residues. DNA for the CDR3: TGTGCCATCAGGGATCCGGGACAGAGCACAGATACGCAGTATTTT. It encodes CAIRDPGQSTDTQYF.

The chain links TRBV7-9 to TRBJ2-1; possibly TRBD2 for D (6 bases). Trimming stripped 4 bases from V and 9 bases from J, with 10 bases between. Looked up from germline, CDR1 is SEHNR and CDR2 is FQNEAQ (reference sequence). The CDR3 runs to 12 residues. CDR3 DNA: TGTGCCAGCAGCTGGGAGGTTGGTGAGCAGTTCTTC. It is translated as CASSWEVGEQFF.

V gene TRBV29-1 combines with J gene TRBJ2-2, with 7 bases fitting TRBD1. The CDR3 has 13 residues. The ends lost 4 bases at V and 2 bases at J; junction bases unmatched: 1. Per the germline V gene, CDR1 is SQVTM and CDR2 is ANQGSEA. CDR3 in amino acids: CSVGDRNTGELFF. The DNA of the CDR3 is TGCAGCGTTGGGGACAGAAACACCGGGGAGCTGTTTTTT.

The rearrangement uses TRBV30 and TRBJ1-5; 8 bases map to TRBD1. The CDR3 consists of 21 residues. The germline CDR1 and CDR2 sequences are GTSNPN and SVGIG (reference sequence). The J segment lost 2 bases and the V segment lost 2 bases, leaving 23 bases of the junction unmatched. CDR3 amino acids: CAWSRKPAGTGPSEGNQPQHF. The CDR3 nucleotides read TGTGCCTGGAGTCGGAAACCTGCCGGGACAGGACCAAGTGAGGGCAATCAGCCCCAGCATTTT.

The chain employs TRBV7-6 and TRBJ2-7; 9 nucleotides line up with TRBD2. Germline V gene data show CDR1 as SGHVS and CDR2 as FNYEAQ. Trimming removed 5 bases from V and 6 bases from J; junction bases left unmatched: 11. There are 15 residues in the CDR3. The CDR3 nucleotides are TGTGCCAGCAGCCACACCGGGACTAGCTTGGGCGAGCAGTACTTC. Residues: CASSHTGTSLGEQYF.

The rearrangement uses TRBV15 and TRBJ2-1, with a possible D match to TRBD2 (6 bases). Trimming pared 1 base from V and 5 bases from J, leaving 15 bases between. In germline, CDR1 is LNHNV, CDR2 YYDKDF (reference sequence). CDR3 length: 16 residues. CDR3 nucleotide sequence: TGTGCCACCAGCAGAGCTCGGGCCGGAGGGGACAATGAGCAGTTCTTC. It yields the protein CATSRARAGGDNEQFF.

Only a few counts were recorded for this clone. This chain joins TRBV6-5 and TRBJ2-2, with a tentative D call TRBD1 (5 bases). V dropped 7 bases and J dropped 6 bases, with 9 bases sitting between them. Germline V CDR1 and CDR2: MNHEY, SVGAGI. The CDR3 runs 12 residues. CDR3 protein: CASTRAAGELFF. Here the CDR3 DNA reads TGTGCCAGCACCAGGGCGGCCGGGGAGCTGTTTTTT.

This clone was recorded once. J is TRBJ2-1 and V is TRBV3-1 (or the pseudogene TRBV3-2), with 12 bases fitting TRBD2. V was pared by 2 bases and J by 9 bases, with 5 bases of the junction left unmatched. This CDR3 comprises 15 residues. Germline V CDR1 and CDR2: LGHDT, YNNKEL (reference sequence). The DNA of the CDR3 is TGTGCCAGCAGCCAAACTAGCGGGAGGATCGGTGAGCAGTTCTTC. Its translation: CASSQTSGRIGEQFF.

The V and J genes are TRBV20-1 and TRBJ2-7; D gene unclear. The germline V gene encodes CDR1 DFQATT and CDR2 SNEGSKA (reference sequence). V was shortened by 1 base and J by 6 bases, with 7 bases between the two germline ends. The CDR3 has 11 amino acids. CDR3 protein: CSARGATEQYF. CDR3 in DNA: TGCAGTGCTAGAGGAGCCACCGAGCAGTACTTC.

The chain has TRBV7-9 and TRBJ2-1; 7 bases line up with TRBD1. Losses at the gene ends were 1 base for V and 6 bases for J; bases not matched to a gene: 12. The CDR3 has 17 amino acids. Germline lookup yields CDR1 SEHNR and CDR2 FQNEAQ (reference sequence). The CDR3 loop reads CASSLGYQYRGVNEQFF. The CDR3, as DNA: TGTGCCAGCAGCTTAGGTTATCAATACAGGGGAGTCAATGAGCAGTTCTTC.

The chain recombines TRBV3-1 (or the pseudogene TRBV3-2) with TRBJ2-3, with TRBD2 matching 7 bases. The length of the CDR3 is 16 residues. Per germline, CDR1 LGHDT and CDR2 YNNKEL (reference sequence). Trimming at V came to 4 bases and at J to 1 base, leaving 8 bases not matched to a gene. The CDR3 loop is CASSPNRLARTDTQYF. Written as DNA, the CDR3 is TGTGCCAGCAGCCCAAACAGACTAGCACGCACAGATACGCAGTATTTT.